This T cell receptor (beta chain) stems from a study of shared clonotypes between healthy human individuals. Study results and caveats: Rarefaction exposed incomplete sorted-subset sequencing despite large depth. Relative to memory subsets, naive subsets generally showed larger estimated richness.

In the study's own analysis: ImmunoSEQ sequences covered only the junction and lacked quality scores; filtering therefore differed. This table comes from immunoSEQ multiplex PCR, and its TCRdb copy is limited to in-frame clones, with some not included. D and trimming were read from the DNA, whereas the V and J calls and clone size are those reported in that table. The table shows 1,400,000 or so clones, with approximately 98.5% occurring only once. Of note for this clone: Antigen: not known.

The germline V gene encodes CDR1 MNHEY and CDR2 SMNVEV (reference sequence). This CDR3 is 16 amino acids long. With V trimmed by 4 bases and J by 3 bases, 8 bases remained unmatched. Sequenced: naive CD4+ T cells sorted from blood. The subset denotes: CD45RA+ positively selected. The chain employs TRBV27 and TRBJ2-3, with 9 bases fitting TRBD1. The receptor's source is a man between 25 and 39 years old in good health. The chain's CDR3 is CASSYATGGWTDTQYF. The CDR3 DNA reads TGTGCCAGCAGTTATGCGACAGGGGGTTGGACAGATACGCAGTATTTT.